The sequence of this T cell receptor (beta chain) was determined in a study of CXCR3-negative and CXCR3-positive naive CD8 T cells (dated by TCRdb to between 2018 and 2021). As for the study more broadly: In total, about 135 million TRB reads were obtained, which works out to roughly 1.5 +/- 0.3 million reads per library. The TRBV-TRBJ cluster analysis covered naive subsets from 5 or 6 donors and memory cells from 3 donors. Data from fewer than 12 donors, pooled across two independent experiments, went into the diversity and physicochemical repertoire analyses.

Looking up the germline V gene yields CDR1 SGHDT and CDR2 YYEEEE. The CDR3, cysteine through phenylalanine, is 17 amino acids long. The entry carries no DNA sequence. What the research found in general, with its limitations: Within the same donor, TRBV-TRBJ usage looked similar between naive CXCR3-negative and CXCR3-positive cells, but memory cells had distinct patterns. Compared with CXCR3-negative naive cells, CXCR3-positive naive cells had TRB CDR3s with higher hydrophobicity (lower Kidera factor 4), lower energy, and higher strength and volume indices. Surface CD5, linked to self-reactivity in mice, was comparable between naive subsets; TCR interaction strength was therefore also inferred from TRB CDR3 physicochemical properties. Comparably high repertoire diversity was found in both naive subsets, whereas much lower repertoire diversity was found in memory CD8+ T cells. Freshly isolated PBMCs were used for most assays because CXCR3 expression partially decreased after cryopreservation.

Sequenced on a NextSeq 550. The Human TCR Profiling Kit (MiLaboratory) was used to make UMI-labeled 5' RACE TRB cDNA libraries. cDNA synthesis used the entire amount of extracted RNA, and PCR amplification then used the entire amount of cDNA produced. The libraries were made side by side, with each library going through the same number of PCR cycles. Turning to the authors' computational methods: With a minimum of two reads required per UMI, MIGEC and MiXCR pulled out about 50,000 +/- 10,000 unique UMI-labeled TRB cDNA molecules from each library. An average of roughly 40,000 +/- 10,000 functional in-frame TRB CDR3 nucleotide clonotypes without stop codons was found per library. Diversity metrics, including normalized Shannon-Wiener and Chao1, were computed in VDJtools after downsampling to 5000 UMI-labeled TRB molecules per sample. For the central five CDR3 residues, VDJtools calculated physicochemical properties weighted by clonotype size, namely interaction energy, strength, volume and Kidera factor 4. The reads were reprocessed in TCRdb, with one entry per CDR3 protein sequence and no accompanying DNA. TCRdb, not the authors, supplied the V and J calls. The table of this sample itemizes about 90,000 distinct CDR3 sequences. Roughly 0.99% of the sample is taken by the ten largest.

For every CD8+ T cell subset, 300,000 cells were flow-sorted straight into RLT lysis buffer, and each subset was sorted in triplicate. Naive CD8+ T cells were defined stringently as CD45RO-CCR7+CD27+CD95- to exclude memory contaminants. Standard density gradient centrifugation was used to isolate peripheral blood mononuclear cells from buffy coats. A FACSAria III was used to flow-sort naive CXCR3-negative and CXCR3-positive CD8+ T cells. An RNeasy Mini Kit was used to extract total RNA from the sorted cells. As for this clonotype: What this receptor recognizes is not known.

The chain couples TRBV5-6 to TRBJ2-2; TCRdb indicates TRBD1, and absent DNA this call remains unverified. This receptor was taken from a human donor in good health. Some clones in this sample may be carry-over from other donors' samples. Sequenced: naive CXCR3- CD8+ T cells from blood. The cell subset or site label, as the study defines it: CD45RO-CCR7+CD27+CD95- naive CD8+ T cells lacking CXCR3 (TNR3-). The CDR3 in this case is CASSFRYRTTNTGELFF. The entire variable domain, with the stretches around the CDR3 drawn from the reference TRBV5-6 and TRBJ2-2 proteins, is DAGVTQSPTHLIKTRGQQVTLRCSPKSGHDTVSWYQQALGQGPQFIFQYYEEEERQRGNFPDRFSGHQFPNYSSELNVNALLLGDSALYLCASSFRYRTTNTGELFFGEGSRLTVL.